What follows describes a single TCR beta chain. Its antigen is as yet unknown. This entry is derived from a study of follicular helper T cells after annual influenza vaccination. Study in general: Across the 2013-2014, 2014-2015 and 2015-2016 vaccination seasons, some subjects were resampled. Study-level points and caveats: ICOS+CD38+ cTfh clonality tracked population frequency, and its change tracked circulating plasmablast change.

Time point defined: 2014-2015 season, 7 days after vaccination. Sorted blood CD4 subsets were sequenced before and after adults received seasonal inactivated influenza vaccine. Subjects lived in the community and lacked influenza vaccine within the prior 6 months. CDR1 is SQVTM, CDR2 ANQGSEA, per germline. CDR3 length: 13 amino acids. V dropped 4 bases and J dropped 1 base, with 10 bases sitting between them. Generated by immunoSEQ multiplex PCR, the TCRdb table keeps only in-frame clones and is missing some. This table holds about 7,800 clones, around four fifths found once. This sample comprised CXCR5+ CD38- circulating T follicular helper cells from blood, obtained 7 days after influenza vaccination. Subset indicated: circulating Tfh, non-naive CD4+CXCR5+PD-1+ (ICOS+CD38+ or ICOS-CD38-). The clonotype was recovered from an adult who received the influenza vaccine. The genes are TRBV29-1 and TRBJ1-1, with D unresolved. The CDR3 loop is CSVAPQKNTEAFF. The DNA of the CDR3 is TGCAGCGTTGCCCCCCAAAAGAACACTGAAGCTTTCTTT.